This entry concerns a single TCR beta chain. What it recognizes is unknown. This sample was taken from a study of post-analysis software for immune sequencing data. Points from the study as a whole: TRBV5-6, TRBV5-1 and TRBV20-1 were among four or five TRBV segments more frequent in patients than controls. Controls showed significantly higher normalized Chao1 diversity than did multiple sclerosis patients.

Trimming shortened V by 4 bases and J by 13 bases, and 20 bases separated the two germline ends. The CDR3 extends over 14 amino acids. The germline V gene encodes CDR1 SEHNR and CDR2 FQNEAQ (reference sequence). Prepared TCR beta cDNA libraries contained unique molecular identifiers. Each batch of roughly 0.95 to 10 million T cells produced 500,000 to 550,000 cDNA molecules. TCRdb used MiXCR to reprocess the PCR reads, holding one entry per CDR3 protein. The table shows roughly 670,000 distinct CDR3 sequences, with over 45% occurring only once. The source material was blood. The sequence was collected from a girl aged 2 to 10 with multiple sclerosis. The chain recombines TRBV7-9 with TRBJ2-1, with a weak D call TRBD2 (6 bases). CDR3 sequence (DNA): TGTGCCAGCAGCTCCTATCCGACTAGTTGGGTTCAGTTCTTC. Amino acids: CASSSYPTSWVQFF.